The rows below give T cell receptor beta chains drawn from one sample of a study of T cells in Graves' hyperthyroidism and ophthalmopathy. TCRdb reprocessed the multiplex PCR reads via MiXCR and lists one record per CDR3 protein. The data hold fewer than 650,000 distinct CDR3 sequences, with 12% to 15% observed a single time. The source material was blood. These receptors originate from a woman under 30 with Graves' ophthalmopathy. The CDR3 runs from the conserved cysteine through the conserved F or W. The D gene is left open where the match is weak. Clone size is given for some rows only: seen once, a few or many times, or a class if the clone is expanded.

>TRBJ2-2|.|TRBV6-1|many
CASTHTGELFF
TGTGCCAGCACCCACACCGGGGAGCTGTTTTTT
>TRBJ2-5|.|TRBV6-2/TRBV6-3|few
CASTETPGFPGPHF
TGTGCCAGCACCGAGACGCCGGGGTTCCCGGGACCACACTTC
>TRBJ1-5|.|TRBV6-1|many
CASTLSWGGNQPQHF
TGTGCCAGCACCCTGAGTTGGGGTGGCAATCAGCCCCAGCATTTT
>TRBJ1-4|.|TRBV28|many
CASSLGGGGSYEKLFF
TGTGCCAGCAGTTTGGGCGGAGGGGGATCGTATGAAAAACTGTTTTTT
>TRBJ1-2|.|TRBV12-3/TRBV12-4|many
CASSLPGRRYGYTF
TGTGCCAGCAGCCTCCCGGGGAGACGGTATGGCTACACCTTC
>TRBJ2-6|.|TRBV5-1|.
CASSRSGWGANVLTF
TGTGCCAGCAGCCGTTCAGGGTGGGGGGCCAACGTCCTGACTTTC
>TRBJ2-1|TRBD2|TRBV7-9|many
CASSFPSGRGDNEQFF
TGTGCCAGCAGCTTTCCTAGCGGGAGGGGCGACAATGAGCAGTTCTTC
>TRBJ2-1|.|TRBV28|many
CASTLSYNEQFF
TGTGCCAGCACCCTCAGCTACAATGAGCAGTTCTTC
>TRBJ2-1|TRBD2|TRBV4-3|.
CASSQELPSGSLYNEQFF
TGCGCCAGCAGCCAAGAGTTGCCTAGCGGGAGTCTCTACAATGAGCAGTTCTTC
>TRBJ2-2|.|TRBV6-1|.
CASTRTSGELFF
TGTGCCAGCACCCGGACATCCGGGGAGCTGTTTTTT
>TRBJ2-7|TRBD2|TRBV7-3|many
CASSPQTSGRAEQYF
TGTGCCAGCAGCCCACAGACTAGCGGGAGGGCAGAGCAGTACTTC